Below are 13 T cell receptor beta chains sequenced from a single sample in a study of identical twins. TCRdb recomputed calls from the 5' RACE reads with MiXCR, one row per CDR3 protein. The sample holds some 260,000 distinct CDR3 sequences; around an eighth are singletons and the top ten take under 9.5%. Specimen: memory (CD45RO+) T cells sorted from blood. The receptors originated from a woman aged 18 to 35 in good health.

This clonotype was seen only a few times. The J gene is TRBJ2-5, the V gene TRBV29-1; possibly TRBD2 for D (5 bases). The germline V and J ends were trimmed by 1 base and 2 bases, with 17 bases remaining between them. The germline V gene encodes CDR1 SQVTM and CDR2 ANQGSEA. The CDR3 runs to 16 residues. CDR3 loop: CSVEGVEEAIQETQYF. The CDR3 nucleotides read TGCAGCGTTGAAGGGGTTGAGGAGGCTATTCAAGAGACCCAGTACTTC.

This clonotype appeared a single time. The CDR3 nucleotides read TGTGCCATGGGCCGCGGGGGGACAGGGTCGCAGTATTTT. The encoded protein is CAMGRGGTGSQYF. The rearrangement uses TRBV5-6 and TRBJ2-3; a weak D match, TRBD1 (9 bases). Germline-derived CDR1 and CDR2 are SGHDT and YYEEEE. CDR3 size: 13 residues. The V gene lost 9 bases and the J gene lost 10 bases, with 21 bases spanning the gap.

This clonotype was detected only a few times. The chain couples TRBV6-1 to TRBJ1-2; possibly TRBD1 for D (5 bases). The length of the CDR3 is 14 residues. CDR1 and CDR2 from the germline V gene are MNHNS and SASEGT. V lost 6 bases to trimming and J lost 5 bases, with 16 bases between them. CDR3: CASRPTANYYGYTF. DNA for the CDR3: TGTGCCAGCAGGCCGACAGCAAATTATTATGGCTACACCTTC.

This chain uses TRBV7-8 with TRBJ2-5, with D possibly TRBD2 on 6 matching bases. Germline CDR1 reads SGHVS; CDR2 reads FQNEAQ. CDR3 length equals 14 residues. V shed 5 bases and J shed 5 bases, with 15 bases lying between them. The CDR3 protein is CASSPRGFLETQYF. Written as DNA, the CDR3 is TGTGCCAGCAGCCCCCGGGGGTTTCTGGAGACCCAGTACTTC. The entire variable domain, with the rest obtained from reference TRBV7-8 and TRBJ2-5, is as follows: GAGVSQSPRYKVAKRGQDVALRCDPISGHVSLFWYQQALGQGPEFLTYFQNEAQLDKSGLPSDRFFAERPEGSVSTLKIQRTQQEDSAVYLCASSPRGFLETQYFGPGTRLLVL.

The rearrangement links TRBV10-3 to TRBJ1-4, with D unresolved. CDR3 length: 14 residues. V lost 4 bases and J lost 0, with 6 bases in between. Germline assignment: CDR1 ENHRY and CDR2 SYGVKD. The chain's CDR3 is CAISGEATNEKLFF. The DNA of the CDR3 is TGTGCCATCAGTGGGGAGGCAACTAATGAAAAACTGTTTTTT.

This clonotype was recorded at least ten times. This sequence joins TRBV27 and TRBJ1-5; D ambiguous. CDR3 length: 10 residues. Germline CDR1 and CDR2: MNHEY and SMNVEV (reference sequence). The V end lost 9 bases, the J end lost 7 bases, and 7 bases lay between the germline ends. The CDR3 DNA reads as TGTGCCAGTGGCCGGCAGCCCCAGCATTTT. This codes for CASGRQPQHF.

The chain recombines TRBV7-2 with TRBJ2-6; D remains unclear. From germline, CDR1 is SGHTA and CDR2 FQGNSA. Trimming took 5 bases from V and 7 from J, leaving 12 bases between them. This CDR3 comprises 14 residues. The DNA for the CDR3 is TGTGCCAGCAGCCTGGACGCAATCGCCAACGTCCTGACTTTC. Translation: CASSLDAIANVLTF.

The DNA for the CDR3 is TGTGCCAGCAGCCGGGACGAGCATAATGAGCAGTTCTTC. This codes for CASSRDEHNEQFF. This sequence joins TRBV30 and TRBJ2-1; the D call may be TRBD1 or TRBD2 (5 bases each). Germline assignment: CDR1 GTSNPN and CDR2 SVGIG (reference sequence). This CDR3 has 13 residues. The V end was cut by 8 bases, the J end by 7 bases, with 18 bases between.

Details on this clonotype: At one end, the junction sequence differs from germline, possibly due to a read error. This rearrangement joins TRBV7-8 to TRBJ1-5; D call uncertain. The CDR3 has 14 residues. Germline assignment: CDR1 SGHVS and CDR2 FQNEAQ. Written as DNA, the CDR3 is TGTGCCACCAGCTTACGGGCATTACATCAGCCCCAGCATTTT. Protein: CATSLRALHQPQHF.

V usage is TRBV5-5 and J usage is TRBJ2-5; the D is unclear. The V end lost 7 bases, the J end lost 3 bases, and 4 bases lay between the germline ends. CDR1 and CDR2 from the germline V gene are SGHKS and YYEKEE (reference sequence). This CDR3 has 10 amino acids. The CDR3 sequence is CASGEETQYF. The CDR3 nucleotides read TGTGCCAGCGGCGAAGAGACCCAGTACTTC. The full variable domain, completed using reference TRBV5-5 and TRBJ2-5, is DAGVTQSPTHLIKTRGQQVTLRCSPISGHKSVSWYQQVLGQGPQFIFQYYEKEERGRGNFPDRFSARQFPNYSSELNVNALLLGDSALYLCASGEETQYFGPGTRLLVL.

The rearrangement uses TRBV7-9 and TRBJ1-1, with TRBD1 matching 7 bases. The CDR3 contains 15 residues. CDR1 and CDR2 from the germline V gene are SEHNR and FQNEAQ (reference sequence). The V gene end was trimmed by 6 bases and the J gene end by 2 bases; junction bases not matched to a gene: 9. The CDR3 loop is CASSETGASNTEAFF. For the CDR3, the DNA is TGTGCCAGCAGTGAAACAGGGGCAAGTAACACTGAAGCTTTCTTT.

This clonotype has a handful of counts. J is TRBJ1-1 and V is TRBV20-1, with TRBD1 as a possible D gene (6 bases). V lost 1 base, J lost 4 bases, and 16 bases lay in between. Germline lookup yields CDR1 DFQATT and CDR2 SNEGSKA (reference sequence). This CDR3 spans 15 amino acids. CDR3 in DNA: TGCAGTGCTAGAGTCTTCCGGGGGCTAGTCACTGAAGCTTTCTTT. Amino acids: CSARVFRGLVTEAFF.

This chain links TRBV9 with TRBJ2-7, with 11 bases identical to TRBD1. From germline, CDR1 is SGDLS and CDR2 YYNGEE. The CDR3 has 14 amino acids. The trim removed 2 bases at V and 5 bases at J, leaving 3 bases unmatched. The DNA of the CDR3 is TGTGCCAGCAGCGTGGGACAGGGGGGAAACGAGCAGTACTTC. As protein: CASSVGQGGNEQYF. Full variable domain (remainder filled in from reference TRBV9 and TRBJ2-7): DSGVTQTPKHLITATGQRVTLRCSPRSGDLSVYWYQQSLDQGLQFLIQYYNGEERAKGNILERFSAQQFPDLHSELNLSSLELGDSALYFCASSVGQGGNEQYFGPGTRLTVT.